The 25 T cell receptor beta chains below were found in one sample sequenced in a study of blood T cell repertoires in COVID-19. Data came from immunoSEQ multiplex PCR; TCRdb stores just in-frame clones and leaves some out. The profile covers 300,000 to 450,000 clones, with about 85% appearing a single time and roughly 3.6% taken by the ten largest. Sequenced input: peripheral blood. The source of these receptors is a woman aged 18 to 35 with acute or convalescent COVID-19.

V is TRBV2 and J is TRBJ1-5; D is perhaps TRBD1 (6 bases). Per germline, CDR1 SNHLY and CDR2 FYNNEI. This CDR3 has 15 residues. Trimming pared 7 bases from V and 2 bases from J, leaving 15 bases between. This chain's CDR3 is CASTRGGAGNQPQHF. CDR3 in DNA: TGTGCCAGCACCCGGGGGGGGGCTGGCAATCAGCCCCAGCATTTT.

V and J are TRBV21-1 and TRBJ2-5; no check of the table's D call, TRBD1, against the DNA was made. TRBV21-1 represents a pseudogene. The CDR3 loop spans 18 amino acids. CDR3 residues: CASSKAAVGQDVQETQYF. The DNA for the CDR3 is TGTGCCAGCAGCAAAGCCGCGGTCGGACAGGACGTTCAAGAGACCCAGTACTTC.

This clone was counted a single time. The chain couples TRBV12-3 or TRBV12-4 to TRBJ2-1, with D perhaps TRBD1 (5 bases). Deletions cut 6 bases from V and 7 bases from J, with 10 bases between. The CDR3 length is 12 residues. The CDR3 here is CASSTTGNEQFF. DNA of the CDR3: TGTGCCAGCAGCACCACAGGAAATGAGCAGTTCTTC.

The J gene is TRBJ2-3, the V gene TRBV2, with 7 nucleotides matching TRBD2. Germline V gene sequence: CDR1 SNHLY, CDR2 FYNNEI. The CDR3 has 13 residues. V trimming: 6 bases; J trimming: 11 bases; junction bases outside the gene matches: 11. The CDR3 loop reads CASSTTSGVRQYF. The CDR3 region has the DNA TGTGCCAGCAGCACTACGAGCGGGGTCAGGCAGTATTTT.

Turning to this clone: The junction and the germline gene differ at one end; a read error may be behind it. The chain employs TRBV10-2 and TRBJ1-6, with D unclear. This CDR3 region has 18 residues. CDR1 is WSHSY and CDR2 is SAAADI in the germline V gene. The CDR3 region is CASSLDSRRQPYNSPLHF. CDR3 in DNA: TGCGCCAGCAGTCTAGATTCGCGGCGGCAGCCCTACAATTCACCCCTCCACTTT.

The count of this clone is one. It is unclear where the CDR3 begins or ends on the DNA, so no DNA is shown, and the CDR3 is as TCRdb lists it. The rearrangement uses TRBV12-1 and TRBJ1-5. TRBV12-1 is termed a pseudogene. Both ends counted, the CDR3 spans 13 residues. The CDR3 here is CASILGGLQPQHF.

This clone was seen only a few times. The chain recombines TRBV6-5 with TRBJ1-2, with no clear D. V dropped 0 bases and J dropped 6 bases, with 11 bases sitting between them. Germline CDR1 reads MNHEY; CDR2 reads SVGAGI. This CDR3 is 14 amino acids long. In DNA form, the CDR3 reads TGTGCCAGCAGTTACTCGAACCCCGGGGATGGCTACACCTTC. It codes for CASSYSNPGDGYTF.

This clone was counted once. Additional DNA sequences in this sample encode the identical CDR3. V and J are TRBV5-1 and TRBJ1-1; 10 bases align to TRBD1. Germline CDR1 SGHRS, CDR2 YFSETQ. J gave up 4 bases and V 3 bases, and 0 bases lay outside the gene matches. This CDR3 comprises 13 residues. For the CDR3, the DNA is TGCGCCAGCAGCTGGACAGGGGGCACTGAAGCTTTCTTT. Translated: CASSWTGGTEAFF.

The gene calls are TRBV24-1 and TRBJ1-3; 10 nucleotides match TRBD1. V was clipped by 6 bases and J by 0 bases; unmatched bases: 7. Germline assignment: CDR1 KGHDR and CDR2 SFDVKD. The CDR3 is made up of 17 amino acids. CDR3 DNA sequence: TGTGCCACCAGTAGGGTTGGACAGGGGGACTCTGGAAACACCATATATTTT. Encoded protein: CATSRVGQGDSGNTIYF.

The chain recombines TRBV7-9 with TRBJ2-5; 15 bases agree with TRBD2. V lost 5 bases to trimming and J lost 2 bases; unmatched junction nucleotides: 3. CDR3 length equals 16 residues. Germline lookup yields CDR1 SEHNR and CDR2 FQNEAQ (reference sequence). CDR3 nucleotides: TGTGCCAGCAGCCCCGGACTAGCGGGGGGGCAAGAGACCCAGTACTTC. Translated, it gives CASSPGLAGGQETQYF. Combining the CDR3 with reference TRBV7-9 and TRBJ2-5 gives the whole variable domain DTGVSQNPRHKITKRGQNVTFRCDPISEHNRLYWYRQTLGQGPEFLTYFQNEAQLEKSRLLSDRFSAERPKGSFSTLEIQRTEQGDSAMYLCASSPGLAGGQETQYFGPGTRLLVL.

V and J are TRBV7-6 and TRBJ2-7, with 12 bases aligning to TRBD2. Per germline, CDR1 SGHVS and CDR2 FNYEAQ. The CDR3 runs 17 residues. With V trimmed by 5 bases and J by 6 bases, 14 bases remained unmatched. CDR3 in amino acids: CASSPEEELAGGSEQYF. The CDR3 DNA reads as TGTGCCAGCAGCCCCGAGGAAGAACTAGCGGGGGGTAGCGAGCAGTACTTC.

V and J are TRBV14 and TRBJ2-1; 12 bases match TRBD2. From germline, CDR1 is SGHDN and CDR2 FVKESK. The CDR3 length is 15 residues. J lost 6 bases, V lost 4 bases, and 4 bases had no gene match. The CDR3 nucleotides are TGTGCCAGCAGCCCGTGGACTAGCGGGACCAATGAGCAGTTCTTC. Residues: CASSPWTSGTNEQFF.

This sequence joins TRBV7-9 and TRBJ1-4; D is uncertain. Germline V CDR1 and CDR2: SEHNR, FQNEAQ (reference sequence). The CDR3 consists of 13 residues. V gave up 1 base and J gave up 8 bases, with 8 bases separating them. As DNA, the CDR3 is TGTGCCAGCAGCTTAGTGCTAGAGGAAAAACTGTTTTTT. Translation gives CASSLVLEEKLFF.

V and J are TRBV30 and TRBJ1-2, with D perhaps TRBD1 (6 bases). Per the germline V gene, CDR1 is GTSNPN and CDR2 is SVGIG (reference sequence). CDR3 length: 17 amino acids. Trimming took 3 bases from V and 4 from J, leaving 24 bases between them. DNA of the CDR3: TGTGCCTGGAGCCGAATTAGGACAGTAGCCGAGGCCTATGGCTACACCTTC. The encoded protein is CAWSRIRTVAEAYGYTF.

Concerning this clone itself: The sample has other DNA sequences that encode this CDR3 too. The chain uses TRBV5-1 and TRBJ2-7; the match to TRBD2 covers 12 bases. The CDR3 length is 15 residues. CDR1 and CDR2 (germline): SGHRS, YFSETQ. With 0 bases clipped from V and 3 bases from J, the junction kept 1 base outside the gene matches. The CDR3, as DNA: TGCGCCAGCAGCTTGGGACTAGCGGGAGTCTACGAGCAGTACTTC. Its translation is CASSLGLAGVYEQYF.

This chain links TRBV6-5 with TRBJ1-5; the D gene is possibly TRBD1 (5 bases). The CDR3 is 15 residues long. Trimming pared 7 bases from V and 2 bases from J, leaving 15 bases between. CDR1 and CDR2 from the germline V gene are MNHEY and SVGAGI. The CDR3 bases are TGTGCCAGCACACTAGGAGGGGAGGGCAATCAGCCCCAGCATTTT. It specifies CASTLGGEGNQPQHF.

The J gene is TRBJ2-1, the V gene TRBV19; a weak D match, TRBD2 (5 bases). The V gene's germline CDR1 is LNHDA and CDR2 SQIVND (reference sequence). Trimming cost V 1 base and J 1 base, with 8 bases left between them. The CDR3 loop spans 15 amino acids. The CDR3 sequence is CASSIGRRSYNEQFF. In DNA, the CDR3 is TGTGCCAGTAGTATAGGACGGAGGTCCTACAATGAGCAGTTCTTC.

The chain uses TRBV12-3 or TRBV12-4 and TRBJ1-6; D ambiguous. Trimming shortened V by 0 bases and J by 9 bases, and 6 bases separated the two germline ends. The CDR3 covers 13 residues. The chain's CDR3 is CASSLAEISPLHF. The CDR3, as DNA: TGTGCCAGCAGTTTAGCGGAGATTTCACCCCTCCACTTT.

The chain links TRBV4-1 to TRBJ2-2, with TRBD2 identical over 9 bases. Germline assignment: CDR1 MGHRA and CDR2 YSYEKL. Trimming removed 4 bases from V and 7 bases from J; junction bases left unmatched: 7. The CDR3 extends over 15 amino acids. The CDR3 region has the DNA TGCGCCAGCAGCCTGAGGGGCGGGAGGGGCGGGGAGCTGTTTTTT. Its protein product is CASSLRGGRGGELFF.

The chain links TRBV9 to TRBJ2-7, with a tentative D call TRBD1 (6 bases). CDR1 and CDR2 (germline): SGDLS, YYNGEE. This CDR3 contains 15 residues. The V gene lost 0 bases and the J gene lost 3 bases, with 13 bases spanning the gap. The CDR3 spells CASSVEDRGLYEQYF. The CDR3 DNA sequence: TGTGCCAGCAGCGTAGAGGACAGAGGTCTCTACGAGCAGTACTTC.

The chain joins TRBV27 to TRBJ2-1; D is undetermined. This CDR3 region has 12 residues. Germline assignment: CDR1 MNHEY and CDR2 SMNVEV (reference sequence). V lost 6 bases and J lost 4, with 7 bases in between. CDR3 nucleotides: TGTGCCAGCAGGGGCAGGTACAATGAGCAGTTCTTC. It yields the protein CASRGRYNEQFF.

The genes are TRBV18 and TRBJ1-1; 9 nucleotides line up with TRBD1. The CDR3 is 16 amino acids. After removal of 6 bases from V and 5 bases from J, the junction contained 13 bases not matched to a gene. Germline V CDR1 and CDR2: KGHSH, LQKENI. The CDR3 is CASSPQIKDRGTEAFF. For the CDR3, the DNA is TGTGCCAGCTCCCCTCAAATAAAGGACAGGGGAACTGAAGCTTTCTTT. Based on the CDR3 plus reference TRBV18 and TRBJ1-1, the full variable domain is NAGVMQNPRHLVRRRGQEARLRCSPMKGHSHVYWYRQLPEEGLKFMVYLQKENIIDESGMPKERFSAEFPKEGPSILRIQQVVRGDSAAYFCASSPQIKDRGTEAFFGQGTRLTVV.

V and J are TRBV20-1 and TRBJ2-3, with 7 bases aligning to TRBD1. CDR1 and CDR2 (germline): DFQATT, SNEGSKA (reference sequence). The V gene end was trimmed by 5 bases and the J gene end by 7 bases; junction bases not matched to a gene: 3. CDR3 length equals 11 residues. CDR3 sequence reads: CSAEQGNTQYF. The DNA for the CDR3 is TGCAGTGCTGAACAGGGGAATACGCAGTATTTT.

The V and J genes are TRBV12-3 or TRBV12-4 and TRBJ2-7, with a possible D match to TRBD2 (6 bases). Trimming took off 3 bases at V and 4 bases at J, with 10 bases between the two ends. The CDR3 runs 13 residues. As DNA, the CDR3 is TGTGCCAGCAGTTTGGATAGCGGATACGAGCAGTACTTC. This encodes CASSLDSGYEQYF.

J is TRBJ1-2 and V is TRBV5-1, with 10 bases identical to TRBD1. V was clipped by 4 bases and J by 5 bases; unmatched bases: 8. The CDR3 covers 15 residues. Germline CDR1 and CDR2: SGHRS and YFSETQ. CDR3 residues: CASSPSTGGAYGYTF. CDR3 bases: TGCGCCAGCAGCCCTTCGACAGGGGGCGCGTATGGCTACACCTTC.